These 24 T cell receptor gamma chains came from one sample sequenced in a study of γδ T cells in repeated Plasmodium falciparum infection. TCRdb redid clone calling on the multiplex PCR reads using CATT. The sample shows some 32,000 gamma-chain clones, 1.4% to 1.5% of them seen only once. Vgamma9/Vdelta2+ and Vdelta2-negative gammadelta T cells were flow-sorted from PBMC for bulk sequencing. Sequenced material: gamma-delta T cells from blood. These receptors all stem from a pool of human donors (malaria-infected and uninfected, not separated).

This clone has ten or more counts. TCRdb pairs this DNA with a much larger clone's protein that differs at residue 6, likely a read error; the protein shown was translated from the DNA. This chain connects TRGV9 to TRGJ1 or TRGJ2. With V trimmed by 2 bases and J by 8 bases, 9 bases remained unmatched. Germline lookup yields CDR1 GITISATS and CDR2 ISYDGTV (reference sequence). The CDR3 is 13 residues long. In nucleotides, the CDR3 is TGTGCCTTGTGGGAGGCGCGGTTTCATAAGAAACTCTTT. Amino acid sequence: CALWEARFHKKLF.

This clone was seen only a few times. Translating this DNA gives a protein that differs at residue 9 from the TCRdb one, which belongs to a much larger clone; a read error is likely, and the protein shown is this translation. DNA of the CDR3: TGTGCCACCTGGGACGGAGCCAAGGAACTCTTT. The encoded protein is CATWDGAKELF. For the V gene the call is TRGV2; the J gene has no call. CDR3 length: 11 residues. From germline, CDR1 is EGSNGY and CDR2 YDSYNSKV.

Ten or more counts support this clone. TCRdb assigns this DNA the protein of a much larger clone, which departs from its translation at residue 3; this likely reflects a read error, and the protein shown comes from translating the DNA. V and J are TRGV9 and TRGJ1 or TRGJ2. The J gene, absent from TCRdb, was called here by matching the DNA to germline. Per the germline V gene, CDR1 is GITISATS and CDR2 is ISYDGTV (reference sequence). The CDR3 consists of 13 residues. CDR3 sequence reads: CASWEAPHYKKLF. In DNA form, the CDR3 reads TGTGCCTCGTGGGAGGCTCCCCATTATAAGAAACTCTTT.

The table lists this clone with a few counts. A far larger clone lies a single base away; this is likely a read error. At the DNA level, this CDR3 is encoded by other sequences in the same sample as well. The J gene is TRGJ1 or TRGJ2, the V gene TRGV9. TCRdb lists no J gene, so it was determined here by aligning the DNA to germline. Germline V lookup: CDR1 GITISATS, CDR2 ISYDGTV (reference sequence). After removal of 3 bases from V and 10 bases from J, the junction contained 15 bases not matched to a gene. CDR3 length: 14 amino acids. CDR3 region: CALWELGVAKKKLF. CDR3 in DNA: TGTGCCTTGTGGGAGCTCGGGGTGGCTAAAAAGAAACTCTTT.

This clone was found a few times. TCRdb assigns this DNA the protein of a much larger clone, which departs from its translation at residue 8; this likely reflects a read error, and the protein shown comes from translating the DNA. V usage is TRGV3 and J usage is TRGJP. Assignment of the J gene here rests on matching the DNA to germline, because TCRdb gives none. The CDR3 loop spans 18 amino acids. J gave up 9 bases and V 0 bases, and 11 bases lay outside the gene matches. The germline V gene encodes CDR1 VTNTFY and CDR2 YDVSTARD (reference sequence). In DNA form, the CDR3 reads TGTGCCACCTGGGACAGGCCCCAGATATGGTTGGGCAAAAAAATCAAGGTATTT. Translating gives CATWDRPQIWLGKKIKVF.

This clone came up many times. A far larger clone differs by one base, so this is likely a read error. The same CDR3 can be traced to other DNA sequences in this sample. The chain carries TRGV2 and TRGJ1 or TRGJ2. The CDR3 is 12 amino acids. CDR1 and CDR2 from the germline V gene are EGSNGY and YDSYNSKV. Written as DNA, the CDR3 is TGTGCCACCTGGGACGTTGACTATAAGAAGCTCTTT. Translation gives CATWDVDYKKLF.

This clone was counted only a few times. The TCRdb protein, from a much larger clone, departs from this DNA's translation at residue 6, likely by read error; the protein shown derives from the DNA. CDR3: CALWEDCYYKKLF. CDR3 nucleotides: TGTGCCTTGTGGGAAGATTGTTATTATAAGAAACTCTTT. V is TRGV9 and J is TRGJ1 or TRGJ2. In the absence of a J gene in TCRdb, the DNA was matched to germline to assign it here. Losses at the gene ends were 4 bases for V and 3 bases for J; bases not matched to a gene: 6. CDR3 length: 13 amino acids. Germline V CDR1 and CDR2: GITISATS, ISYDGTV (reference sequence).

Ten or more counts support this clone. TCRdb records a much larger clone's protein for this DNA, with a difference at residue 10 that likely arises from a read error; the protein given is the translation of the DNA. This chain's CDR3 is CATWDRPMIKKLF. In nucleotides, the CDR3 is TGTGCCACCTGGGACAGGCCGATGATAAAAAAACTCTTT. For the V gene the call is TRGV3; the J gene has no call. The germline V gene has CDR1 VTNTFY and CDR2 YDVSTARD (reference sequence). This CDR3 is 13 amino acids long.

The table lists this clone with many counts. The protein that TCRdb holds for this DNA derives from a much larger clone and differs from the translated DNA at residue 9, which likely indicates a read error; the protein shown here is translated from the DNA. The chain employs TRGV9 and TRGJP2. CDR1 and CDR2 (germline): GITISATS, ISYDGTV (reference sequence). The CDR3 totals 11 residues. CDR3 sequence reads: CALGGDWIRTF. Written as DNA, the CDR3 is TGTGCCTTGGGGGGTGATTGGATCAGGACGTTT.

In regard to this clone: The amino acid sequence in TCRdb belongs to a much larger clone and departs from this DNA's translation at residue 4, likely a sequencing read error; the sequence shown is translated from the DNA. The rearrangement uses TRGV4 and TRGJ1 or TRGJ2. The J gene is absent in TCRdb and was assigned here via DNA matching to germline. CDR1 and CDR2 (germline): EGSTGY, YDSYTSSV. This CDR3 is built from 13 residues. CDR3 nucleotide sequence: TGTGCCACCCGGGATGAAGGGAATTATAAGAAACTCTTT. This sequence encodes CATRDEGNYKKLF.

This clone was seen many times. It is likely a read error: a sequence one base away is far more abundant. The chain employs TRGV2 and TRGJ1 or TRGJ2. TCRdb gives no J gene; it was assigned here by matching the DNA to germline. Trimming cost V 0 bases and J 8 bases; bases outside gene matches: 4. The CDR3 covers 12 residues. Germline V lookup: CDR1 EGSNGY, CDR2 YDSYNSKV. Written as DNA, the CDR3 is TGTGCCACCTGGGACGGGAAGAATAAGAAACTCTTT. Residues: CATWDGKNKKLF.

Many counts were recorded for this clone. In the same sample, other DNA sequences code for this CDR3. The CDR3 here is CATWEENYYKKLF. CDR3 DNA sequence: TGTGCCACCTGGGAAGAGAATTATTATAAGAAACTCTTT. The chain employs TRGV4 and TRGJ1 or TRGJ2. The germline CDR1 and CDR2 sequences are EGSTGY and YDSYTSSV. The CDR3 is 13 amino acids. V lost 4 bases, J lost 0 bases, and 3 bases stayed unmatched.

The sample holds a few counts of this clone. A read error is likely here: a far larger clone is one base away. Other nucleotide sequences from this sample produce the same CDR3. V and J are TRGV9 and TRGJ1 or TRGJ2. Because TCRdb records no J gene, it was assigned here through a match of the DNA to germline. The junction had 21 bases not matched to a gene; V was cut back by 0 bases and J by 10 bases. The CDR3 covers 17 residues. CDR1 and CDR2 (germline): GITISATS, ISYDGTV (reference sequence). CDR3 coding DNA: TGTGCCTTGTGGGAGGTGCGGGGTCAATCAGCCTCTGACAAGAAACTCTTT. It codes for CALWEVRGQSASDKKLF.

There are many counts of this clone. The protein TCRdb gives is from a much larger clone and does not agree with this DNA's translation at residue 11, likely a read error; the protein shown here comes from the DNA. V gene TRGV2 combines with J gene TRGJ1 or TRGJ2. Germline V gene lookup returns CDR1 EGSNGY and CDR2 YDSYNSKV. This CDR3 contains 14 residues. The CDR3 sequence is CATWDGPGYYEKLF. CDR3 in DNA: TGTGCCACCTGGGACGGGCCTGGTTATTATGAGAAACTCTTT.

At least ten counts were recorded for this clone. The protein recorded in TCRdb matches a much larger clone and deviates from this DNA's translation at residue 15, suggesting a read error; the protein here is obtained by translating the DNA. The gene calls are TRGV9 and TRGJP. TCRdb supplies no J gene; here it was assigned by aligning the nucleotide sequence to germline. The CDR3 runs to 19 residues. Germline-derived CDR1 and CDR2 are GITISATS and ISYDGTV (reference sequence). The CDR3 reads CALWEVHLVRELGKEIKVF. CDR3 coding DNA: TGTGCCTTGTGGGAGGTGCATTTGGTGAGGGAGTTGGGCAAAGAAATCAAGGTATTT.

This clone came up many times. The chain links TRGV3 to TRGJP. CDR1 and CDR2 from the germline V gene are VTNTFY and YDVSTARD (reference sequence). V shed 0 bases, J shed 7 bases, and the junction held 3 bases outside the gene matches. The length of the CDR3 is 16 residues. CDR3 amino acids: CATWDRWELGKKIKVF. The CDR3 DNA reads TGTGCCACCTGGGACAGGTGGGAGTTGGGCAAAAAAATCAAGGTATTT.

About this clone: This DNA translates differently at residue 10 from the TCRdb protein, which is that of a much larger clone; a read error is likely, and the protein shown is the DNA's own translation. The V gene is TRGV9, the J gene TRGJP. TCRdb records no J gene; here it was assigned by comparing the DNA to germline. This CDR3 is built from 17 residues. V lost 2 bases and J lost 12; bases outside the gene matches: 13. In germline, CDR1 is GITISATS, CDR2 ISYDGTV (reference sequence). The DNA for the CDR3 is TGTGCCTTGTGGGAGGCCCGAGTTCAGCAGGGCAAAAAAATCAAGGTATTT. Its protein product is CALWEARVQQGKKIKVF.

Details on this clone: The translation of this DNA and the TCRdb protein of a much larger clone differ at residue 12, probably owing to a read error; the protein shown here is translated from the DNA. The J gene was not called, though the V gene is TRGV2. Per germline, CDR1 EGSNGY and CDR2 YDSYNSKV. This CDR3 region has 14 residues. Here the CDR3 reads CATWDGRLIYKRLF. The CDR3 nucleotides read TGTGCCACCTGGGACGGACGACTCATTTATAAGAGACTCTTT.

The sample holds many counts of this clone. TCRdb's listed protein matches a much larger clone and diverges from this DNA's translation at residue 7, likely through a read error; the protein shown comes from the DNA. CDR3 bases: TGTGCCTTGTGGGAGTCCCTTAATAAGAAACTCTTT. Translation: CALWESLNKKLF. The chain couples TRGV9 to TRGJ1 or TRGJ2. Matching the DNA to germline supplied the J gene, which TCRdb does not give. The CDR3 spans 12 residues. V lost 3 bases, J lost 8 bases, and 7 bases stayed unmatched. Germline loops: CDR1 GITISATS, CDR2 ISYDGTV (reference sequence).

This clone has a handful of counts. TCRdb assigns this DNA the protein of a much larger clone, which departs from its translation at residue 10; this likely reflects a read error, and the protein shown comes from translating the DNA. No J gene was named, though the V gene is TRGV9. CDR1 and CDR2 from the germline V gene are GITISATS and ISYDGTV (reference sequence). The CDR3 extends over 12 amino acids. The CDR3 coding sequence is TGTGCCTTGTGGAAACCGTATTATAAGAGACTCTTT. Protein product: CALWKPYYKRLF.

This clone occurred many times. The chain combines TRGV4 with TRGJ1 or TRGJ2. The CDR3 is 12 residues long. The V and J ends lost 3 bases and 5 bases, in that order; junction bases with no gene match: 4. CDR1 is EGSTGY, CDR2 YDSYTSSV, per germline. CDR3 in amino acids: CATWDPNYKKLF. The CDR3 nucleotides are TGTGCCACCTGGGATCCAAATTATAAGAAACTCTTT.

This clone turned up a few times. For this DNA, TCRdb reports the protein of a much larger clone, which diverges at residue 11, most likely from a read error; the protein presented here is translated directly from the DNA. The V gene is listed as TRGV3; no J gene was called. The CDR3 loop spans 13 amino acids. In germline, CDR1 is VTNTFY, CDR2 YDVSTARD (reference sequence). The DNA of the CDR3 is TGTGCCACCTGGGACACGCAAAGAGATAAGACACTCTTT. This codes for CATWDTQRDKTLF.

In this sample, this clone turned up a few times. The protein held in TCRdb is that of a much larger clone and does not match this DNA's translation at residue 6, likely because of a read error; the protein shown is translated from the DNA. The chain uses TRGV2 and TRGJ1 or TRGJ2. Here the J gene came from matching the DNA to germline, since TCRdb omits it. Germline V CDR1 and CDR2: EGSNGY, YDSYNSKV. CDR3 length: 14 residues. Trimming at V came to 3 bases and at J to 5 bases, leaving 10 bases not matched to a gene. In DNA form, the CDR3 reads TGTGCCACCTGGGACAGATTAACGCATTATAAGAAACTCTTT. Translating gives CATWDRLTHYKKLF.

Only a few counts were recorded for this clone. A far larger clone is one base from this, pointing to a likely read error. In the same sample, other DNA sequences code for this CDR3. The V gene reported is TRGV9; the J gene is uncalled. CDR1 and CDR2 (germline): GITISATS, ISYDGTV (reference sequence). This CDR3 is 14 amino acids long. DNA for the CDR3: TGTGCCTTGTGGGAGGCAAACCCTTATTATAAGAAGCTCTTT. Protein product: CALWEANPYYKKLF.